The source of this T cell receptor beta chain is a study of cytomegalovirus exposure and HLA in healthy donors. The PCR made use of 60 Vbeta and 13 Jbeta primers. Per the authors' pipeline: A later analysis tallied approximately 78 million unique TCR beta chains, 10 million to 12 million of them shared. Assay used: immunoSEQ multiplex PCR; TCRdb lists only in-frame clones, some missing. V and J calls and clone size are those listed in that table; D and trimming were worked out from the DNA. There are around 210,000 clones in the sample; about 77% occur only once, and under 3% lies in the top ten. This clone was counted once. The antigen is unknown. The study, taken as a whole, reports: Most subjects had HLA-A and HLA-B alleles reportedly predicted accurately by TCR beta sequences.

V lost 7 bases and J lost 5, with 17 bases in between. CDR1 and CDR2 from the germline V gene are WNHNN and SYGVQD (reference sequence). The CDR3 extends over 14 amino acids. What was sequenced was PBMCs. The sequence was collected from a woman aged 25 to 39 in good health and CMV-seronegative. The V and J genes are TRBV10-1 and TRBJ2-5; tentative D call: TRBD2 (6 bases). Here the CDR3 DNA reads TGCGCCAGCAATCCCCCCTGGGAGGAGGAGACCCAGTACTTC. The encoded protein is CASNPPWEEETQYF.